What follows are 12 T cell receptor beta chains derived from one specimen sequenced in a study of glioma-infiltrating T cells. Amplification of TCR alpha and beta CDR3 regions from RNA used iRepertoire nested multiplex PCR. TCRdb processed the multiplex PCR reads anew with MiXCR; each CDR3 protein has one entry. This sample carries around 20,000 distinct CDR3 sequences, roughly 24% of them seen once, and the ten largest clones take about an eighth. Input material: glioma tissue, nonneoplastic brain tissue, or PBMCs (not recorded which). Receptor source: a human donor with low-grade glioma or glioblastoma, undergoing nonglioma brain surgery, or in good health (not recorded which).

In its sample, this clonotype was seen many times. The CDR3 spells CASSQVPYNEQFF. DNA for the CDR3: TGTGCCAGCAGCCAAGTCCCATACAATGAGCAGTTCTTC. The chain is built from TRBV16 and TRBJ2-1; D gene ambiguous. This CDR3 comprises 13 residues. Trimming took off 2 bases at V and 4 bases at J, with 6 bases between the two ends. The V gene's germline CDR1 is KGHSY and CDR2 FQNENV. The entire variable domain, with the rest obtained from reference TRBV16 and TRBJ2-1, is as follows: GEEVAQTPKHLVRGEGQKAKLYCAPIKGHSYVFWYQQVLKNEFKFLISFQNENVFDETGMPKERFSAKCLPNSPCSLEIQATKLEDSAVYFCASSQVPYNEQFFGPGTRLTVL.

This rearrangement joins TRBV11-3 to TRBJ2-3; D possibly corresponds to TRBD1 (6 bases). Germline CDR1 SGHNT, CDR2 YENEEA. The CDR3 length is 14 residues. Trimming removed 3 bases from V and 4 bases from J, with 11 bases in between. The CDR3 DNA reads as TGTGCCAGCAGCTTTTTAGGGGGATCAGATACGCAGTATTTT. Its translation is CASSFLGGSDTQYF.

This clonotype was observed a handful of times. The chain's CDR3 is CASTPRGRTISPLHF. The CDR3 region has the DNA TGTGCCAGCACCCCCAGGGGACGGACTATTTCACCCCTCCACTTT. The chain recombines TRBV2 with TRBJ1-6; D possibly corresponds to TRBD1 (6 bases). The CDR3 runs to 15 residues. Trimming removed 7 bases from V and 9 bases from J, with 19 bases in between. CDR1 is SNHLY, CDR2 FYNNEI, per germline.

Ten or more counts support this clonotype. V and J are TRBV3-1 and TRBJ2-5; D remains ambiguous. CDR3 length: 13 amino acids. In germline, CDR1 is LGHDT, CDR2 YNNKEL (reference sequence). V shed 1 base and J shed 5 bases, with 8 bases lying between them. The CDR3 loop reads CASSQARWETQYF. CDR3 DNA: TGTGCCAGCAGCCAAGCAAGGTGGGAGACCCAGTACTTC.

The sample holds a few counts of this clonotype. This may be a read error: a much more frequent sequence differs by one nucleotide. The chain has TRBV3-1 and TRBJ2-7; D may be TRBD1 (6 bases). This CDR3 is built from 14 residues. Germline loops: CDR1 LGHDT, CDR2 YNNKEL (reference sequence). The CDR3 bases are TGTGCCATCAGCCAATTCATTGGACAGTACGAGCAGTACTTC. Translation gives CAISQFIGQYEQYF.

The rearrangement joins TRBV7-2 to TRBJ2-7; 11 bases match TRBD2. The J segment lost 3 bases and the V segment lost 5 bases, leaving 6 bases of the junction unmatched. The CDR3 totals 15 residues. CDR1 and CDR2 (germline): SGHTA, FQGNSA. The CDR3 reads CASSNPGTSGYEQYF. CDR3 coding DNA: TGTGCCAGCAGCAACCCCGGGACTAGCGGCTACGAGCAGTACTTC.

This clonotype appeared a few times. The CDR3 spells CASSLESDPSLSPLHF. The CDR3 DNA reads TGTGCCAGCAGCTTGGAGTCAGACCCTTCTCTCTCACCCCTCCACTTT. The chain has TRBV5-4 and TRBJ1-6; the D is unclear. The V and J ends lost 0 bases and 10 bases respectively, with 17 bases between them. In germline, CDR1 is SGHNT, CDR2 YYREEE (reference sequence). The CDR3 runs 16 residues.

Note on this clonotype: This may arise from a read error, as a much more abundant clone is one base away. V usage is TRBV20-1 and J usage is TRBJ1-6, with no clear D. The V gene lost 4 bases and the J gene lost 8 bases, with 21 bases spanning the gap. The CDR3 loop spans 16 amino acids. Germline loops: CDR1 DFQATT, CDR2 SNEGSKA (reference sequence). As DNA, the CDR3 is TGCAGTGCTAACCTACAGACATATCTCTGGGATTCACCCCTCCACTTT. This encodes CSANLQTYLWDSPLHF.

A few counts support this clonotype. The V call is TRBV30, the J call TRBJ1-3, with D uncertain. V lost 1 base, J lost 0 bases, and 4 bases lay in between. The CDR3 is made up of 13 amino acids. Germline values: CDR1 GTSNPN, CDR2 SVGIG (reference sequence). The CDR3 DNA sequence: TGTGCCTGGAGTGCCCTCTCTGGAAACACCATATATTTT. As protein: CAWSALSGNTIYF.

This clonotype is labeled medium-sized. The rearrangement joins TRBV27 to TRBJ2-1; 14 nucleotides match TRBD2. This CDR3 is 15 amino acids long. V lost 7 bases to trimming and J lost 4 bases; unmatched junction nucleotides: 3. Germline V gives CDR1 MNHEY, CDR2 SMNVEV (reference sequence). The CDR3 DNA reads as TGTGCCAGCAAGGGACTAGCGGGGGCATACAATGAGCAGTTCTTC. Its protein product is CASKGLAGAYNEQFF.

This clonotype was detected many times. This chain joins TRBV19 and TRBJ2-1, with D possibly TRBD1 on 5 matching bases. The germline V gene has CDR1 LNHDA and CDR2 SQIVND (reference sequence). The V gene lost 4 bases and the J gene lost 10 bases, with 14 bases spanning the gap. The CDR3 extends over 13 amino acids. The DNA for the CDR3 is TGTGCCAGTAGTACGACAGTAGCAACGGAGCAGTTCTTC. Its protein is CASSTTVATEQFF.

Ten or more counts support this clonotype. V gene TRBV14 combines with J gene TRBJ1-1, with 7 nucleotides matching TRBD1. Germline values: CDR1 SGHDN, CDR2 FVKESK. V was pared by 6 bases and J by 0 bases, with 7 bases of the junction left unmatched. The CDR3 is 15 amino acids. CDR3 bases: TGTGCCAGCAGGGATACAGGGGAGTTGAACACTGAAGCTTTCTTT. It encodes CASRDTGELNTEAFF.